Below are 26 T cell receptor beta chains sequenced from a single sample in a study of radiotherapy plus CTLA-4 blockade in lung cancer. Profiled with immunoSEQ multiplex PCR; TCRdb holds only in-frame clones, not every one. Counted here are about 38,000 clones, roughly 77% occurring once; the ten biggest clones make up 8% to 9%. Source: peripheral blood, taken from a patient treated with radiotherapy plus ipilimumab. The receptors were sampled from a human donor with non-small cell lung cancer who had stable disease on radiotherapy plus ipilimumab.

This clone was observed a handful of times. This rearrangement joins TRBV7-8 to TRBJ1-6; D uncertain. The length of the CDR3 is 17 residues. In germline, CDR1 is SGHVS, CDR2 FQNEAQ. The V end lost 1 base, the J end lost 8 bases, and 18 bases lay between the germline ends. The CDR3 DNA sequence: TGTGCCAGCAGCTTAGTTCGTTTGGGTTTTAGGGATTCACCCCTCCACTTT. Amino acid sequence: CASSLVRLGFRDSPLHF.

CDR3 amino acids: CASSVLEGRADTQYF. In nucleotides, the CDR3 is TGTGCCAGCAGCGTATTGGAAGGGAGGGCAGATACGCAGTATTTT. The gene calls are TRBV9 and TRBJ2-3, with 7 bases matching TRBD2. The CDR3 has 15 residues. J gave up 4 bases and V 1 base, and 6 bases lay outside the gene matches. CDR1 and CDR2 (germline): SGDLS, YYNGEE.

The chain has TRBV5-1 and TRBJ1-1; no clear D gene. Trimming stripped 3 bases from V and 1 base from J, with 13 bases between. Germline V gene lookup returns CDR1 SGHRS and CDR2 YFSETQ. The CDR3 sequence is 15 residues long. Here the CDR3 reads CASSWKQDANTEAFF. The CDR3 nucleotides are TGCGCCAGCAGCTGGAAACAAGACGCGAACACTGAAGCTTTCTTT. The full variable domain, with the rest looked up from reference TRBV5-1 and TRBJ1-1, is KAGVTQTPRYLIKTRGQQVTLSCSPISGHRSVSWYQQTPGQGLQFLFEYFSETQRNKGNFPGRFSGRQFSNSRSEMNVSTLELGDSALYLCASSWKQDANTEAFFGQGTRLTVV.

The chain links TRBV30 to TRBJ1-6; tentatively, D is TRBD1 (5 bases). This CDR3 has 14 amino acids. Trimming removed 0 bases from V and 8 bases from J, with 11 bases in between. The germline V gene has CDR1 GTSNPN and CDR2 SVGIG (reference sequence). The CDR3 protein is CAWSVLGGDSPLHF. The CDR3 DNA reads TGTGCCTGGAGTGTACTTGGGGGAGATTCACCCCTCCACTTT.

This clone was counted once. V usage is TRBV29-1 and J usage is TRBJ1-2; tentative D call: TRBD1 (6 bases). Germline CDR1 reads SQVTM; CDR2 reads ANQGSEA. The V end lost 0 bases, the J end lost 1 base, and 6 bases lay between the germline ends. This CDR3 contains 13 residues. CDR3 bases: TGCAGCGTTGAAGAACAGGGTAACTATGGCTACACCTTC. Translating gives CSVEEQGNYGYTF.

CDR3 sequence: CASSRAGGTNEKLFF. CDR3 DNA: TGTGCCAGCTCACGGGCAGGAGGAACTAATGAAAAACTGTTTTTT. J is TRBJ1-4 and V is TRBV18; D uncertain. Per germline, CDR1 KGHSH and CDR2 LQKENI. V gave up 4 bases and J gave up 1 base, with 10 bases separating them. The length of the CDR3 is 15 residues.

The rearrangement uses TRBV11-1 and TRBJ2-5; 8 bases align to TRBD2. The CDR3 spans 15 residues. Germline values: CDR1 SGHAT, CDR2 FQDESV (reference sequence). V trimming: 1 base; J trimming: 1 base; junction bases outside the gene matches: 2. The CDR3 DNA reads TGTGCCAGCAGCTTAGGGCTAGCGGGCCAAGAGACCCAGTACTTC. Protein sequence: CASSLGLAGQETQYF. The complete variable domain, with remaining parts taken from reference TRBV11-1 and TRBJ2-5, reads EAEVAQSPRYKITEKSQAVAFWCDPISGHATLYWYRQILGQGPELLVQFQDESVVDDSQLPKDRFSAERLKGVDSTLKIQPAELGDSAMYLCASSLGLAGQETQYFGPGTRLLVL.

Only a few counts were recorded for this clone. The chain links TRBV5-8 to TRBJ1-5; tentative D call: TRBD1 (6 bases). Germline V gene sequence: CDR1 SGHTS, CDR2 YDEGEE. The CDR3 loop spans 14 amino acids. Between the trimmed V and J ends, which lost 5 bases and 6 bases, there was a span of 15 bases. DNA of the CDR3: TGTGCCAGCAGTCCGTACGACAGGAGTCAGCCCCAGCATTTT. Its protein is CASSPYDRSQPQHF.

This clone has more than one count but fewer than ten. The CDR3 reads CASSLDSGGGWTGELFF. The CDR3 DNA reads as TGCGCCAGCAGCTTGGATTCTGGCGGGGGCTGGACCGGGGAGCTGTTTTTT. The chain couples TRBV5-1 to TRBJ2-2; TRBD2 is a possible D gene (7 bases). This CDR3 spans 17 amino acids. Trimming left V 0 bases short and J 5 bases short, with 17 bases between. Germline assignment: CDR1 SGHRS and CDR2 YFSETQ.

The V call is TRBV27, the J call TRBJ1-1; TRBD1 matches 7 bases. This CDR3 has 16 residues. Per germline, CDR1 MNHEY and CDR2 SMNVEV (reference sequence). V gave up 7 bases and J gave up 2 bases; unmatched junction bases: 13. Here the CDR3 reads CASKKPNRGPNTEAFF. The CDR3 nucleotides read TGTGCCAGCAAAAAACCAAACAGGGGTCCTAACACTGAAGCTTTCTTT.

This rearrangement joins TRBV5-5 to TRBJ1-4; D gene ambiguous. The germline V gene has CDR1 SGHKS and CDR2 YYEKEE (reference sequence). The V end was cut by 0 bases, the J end by 0 bases, with 6 bases between. The CDR3 consists of 15 residues. As DNA, the CDR3 is TGTGCCAGCAGCTTGGGATGGGCAACTAATGAAAAACTGTTTTTT. Its translation: CASSLGWATNEKLFF.

The CDR3 DNA follows: TGTGCCAGTCGGGGGGTACCTGGAAACACCATATATTTT. Its translation is CASRGVPGNTIYF. The genes are TRBV19 and TRBJ1-3; D possibly corresponds to TRBD1 (5 bases). The V end was cut by 8 bases, the J end by 2 bases, with 10 bases between. The germline V gene has CDR1 LNHDA and CDR2 SQIVND (reference sequence). The CDR3 spans 13 residues.

Details on this clone: The junction differs from germline at one of its ends, possibly a read error. V is TRBV7-6 and J is TRBJ1-1, with D perhaps TRBD1 (5 bases). The germline gives CDR1 SGHVS, CDR2 FNYEAQ. The CDR3 contains 14 residues. The CDR3 loop reads CASRPGTANTEASF. The CDR3 DNA is TGTGCCAGCAGGCCCGGGACCGCGAACACTGAAGCTTCCTTT.

This rearrangement joins TRBV4-3 to TRBJ2-2; D is perhaps TRBD2 (5 bases). The V gene lost 4 bases and the J gene lost 5 bases, with 14 bases spanning the gap. Germline lookup yields CDR1 LGHNA and CDR2 YSLEER. The CDR3 runs 15 residues. CDR3 DNA sequence: TGCGCCAGCAGCCCCCGGCTAGCTGGGACCGGGGAGCTGTTTTTT. As protein: CASSPRLAGTGELFF.

This clone has just a few counts. The chain joins TRBV5-8 to TRBJ2-5; TRBD1 might be the D (5 bases). Germline CDR1 reads SGHTS; CDR2 reads YDEGEE. V was trimmed by 1 base and J by 2 bases, leaving 6 bases between them. The CDR3 is 13 amino acids. The CDR3 protein is CASSLRQQETQYF. Here the CDR3 DNA reads TGTGCCAGCAGCTTGCGACAGCAAGAGACCCAGTACTTC.

This clone was counted a single time. This rearrangement joins TRBV5-4 to TRBJ1-2, with D maybe TRBD1 (5 bases). This CDR3 has 13 amino acids. Germline V CDR1 and CDR2: SGHNT, YYREEE (reference sequence). Trimming left V 4 bases short and J 6 bases short, with 13 bases between. The CDR3 sequence is CASSRPGLDGYTF. The CDR3 DNA reads TGTGCCAGCAGCCGGCCAGGGTTGGATGGCTACACCTTC. Full variable domain (missing parts from reference TRBV5-4 and TRBJ1-2): ETGVTQSPTHLIKTRGQQVTLRCSSQSGHNTVSWYQQALGQGPQFIFQYYREEENGRGNFPPRFSGLQFPNYSSELNVNALELDDSALYLCASSRPGLDGYTFGSGTRLTVV.

In this sample, this clone turned up a few times. The CDR3 DNA reads as TGTGCCAGCAGCTTTAGAGGGGCCCATGGCTACACCTTC. Its protein product is CASSFRGAHGYTF. V gene TRBV7-2 combines with J gene TRBJ1-2; D might be TRBD1 (5 bases). In germline, CDR1 is SGHTA, CDR2 FQGNSA. V lost 3 bases and J 6 bases, leaving 11 bases between the germline ends. The CDR3 consists of 13 residues.

In DNA, the CDR3 is TGTGCCAGCAGTTACTCGCGGGGTGAAGCTTTCTTT. It codes for CASSYSRGEAFF. This chain links TRBV6-5 with TRBJ1-1; unclear D gene. The CDR3 length is 12 residues. Germline CDR1 and CDR2: MNHEY and SVGAGI. V lost 0 bases and J 7 bases, leaving 6 bases between the germline ends.

The chain uses TRBV9 and TRBJ2-5; 8 bases map to TRBD1. This CDR3 region has 14 residues. Germline V lookup: CDR1 SGDLS, CDR2 YYNGEE. J lost 5 bases, V lost 4 bases, and 7 bases had no gene match. CDR3 nucleotides: TGTGCCAGCAGCTTCTCGACAGGGGAGGAGACCCAGTACTTC. This gives the protein CASSFSTGEETQYF.

This clone showed up just a few times. The rearrangement links TRBV6-6 to TRBJ2-2; perhaps D is TRBD1 or TRBD2 (5 bases each). The CDR3 totals 13 residues. Trimming took off 8 bases at V and 6 bases at J, with 13 bases between the two ends. Germline V CDR1 and CDR2: MNHNY, SVGAGI (reference sequence). CDR3 region: CASSPGGAGELFF. CDR3 DNA: TGTGCCAGCTCGCCTGGGGGAGCCGGGGAGCTGTTTTTT.

The gene calls are TRBV7-2 and TRBJ1-1; D unclear. The CDR3 is made up of 13 amino acids. CDR1 and CDR2 (germline): SGHTA, FQGNSA. Trimming stripped 3 bases from V and 5 bases from J, with 10 bases between. In DNA form, the CDR3 reads TGTGCCAGCAGCTTTAGGGTTGAAACTGAAGCTTTCTTT. It codes for CASSFRVETEAFF. Full variable domain (rest looked up from reference TRBV7-2 and TRBJ1-1): GAGVSQSPSNKVTEKGKDVELRCDPISGHTALYWYRQSLGQGLEFLIYFQGNSAPDKSGLPSDRFSAERTGGSVSTLTIQRTQQEDSAVYLCASSFRVETEAFFGQGTRLTVV.

The rearrangement uses TRBV11-2 and TRBJ2-5; 8 bases are a match to TRBD1. Germline lookup yields CDR1 SGHAT and CDR2 FQNNGV. The CDR3 extends over 17 amino acids. V was clipped by 5 bases and J by 9 bases; unmatched bases: 20. The CDR3 DNA reads TGTGCCAGCAGCCCAGGACAGGGCACAGGCACCCCCCAGGCCCAGTACTTC. Translation: CASSPGQGTGTPQAQYF.

The rearrangement uses TRBV9 and TRBJ2-2; unclear D gene. CDR1 SGDLS and CDR2 YYNGEE come from the germline V gene. The CDR3 contains 18 residues. V gave up 5 bases and J gave up 10 bases, with 30 bases separating them. CDR3 residues: CASSAPRTGQDPFPELFF. DNA of the CDR3: TGTGCCAGCAGTGCCCCGCGAACCGGGCAGGACCCTTTTCCGGAGCTGTTTTTT.

V and J are TRBV7-3 and TRBJ2-3; D not resolved. The CDR3 is made up of 13 amino acids. With 1 base removed from V and 5 bases from J, the gap between germline ends came to 7 bases. The germline gives CDR1 SGHTA, CDR2 FQGTGA. CDR3 DNA sequence: TGTGCCAGCAGCTTAAATCAAGGAGATACGCAGTATTTT. It encodes CASSLNQGDTQYF.

V usage is TRBV10-3 and J usage is TRBJ1-1; D is uncertain. Looked up from germline, CDR1 is ENHRY and CDR2 is SYGVKD. CDR3 length: 14 amino acids. V was shortened by 4 bases and J by 1 base, with 10 bases between the two germline ends. CDR3 sequence reads: CAISGRLGNTEAFF. The CDR3 DNA is TGTGCCATCAGTGGTAGACTGGGGAACACTGAAGCTTTCTTT.

This chain connects TRBV27 to TRBJ2-7, with TRBD1 matching over 10 bases. This CDR3 is 17 amino acids long. Germline V gene data show CDR1 as MNHEY and CDR2 as SMNVEV (reference sequence). V lost 3 bases to trimming and J lost 0 bases; unmatched junction nucleotides: 8. The CDR3 nucleotides are TGTGCCAGCAGTTTCAGTTCTCGGACAGGGGGCTCCTACGAGCAGTACTTC. Its protein product is CASSFSSRTGGSYEQYF.